This T cell receptor (beta chain) was captured by sequencing in a study of spatial heterogeneity in lung cancer. At the level of the study: Consistently, beta-chain sequences turned up in larger numbers than alpha-chain sequences did. The mean occurrence of each unique TCR and UMI combination in raw reads exceeded nine.

The CDR3 loop spans 15 amino acids. The V end lost 0 bases, the J end lost 4 bases, and 12 bases lay between the germline ends. Germline CDR1 is MNHEY and CDR2 is SVGAGI. By sample fraction, this clonotype is large. The target antigen is unknown. This beta chain represents an off-target read in a library built for alpha chains; its size is of limited meaning. Findings and caveats of the study: There were more appearances of ubiquitous expanded tumor TCRs in blood at resection than at follow-up.

As to time point: sample taken at primary tumor resection. Whole RNA came from tumor, nontumor lung or frozen PBMC and was sequenced without being sorted. A unique molecular identifier was carried by every single TCR cDNA molecule. Via MiXCR, TCRdb re-called the 5' RACE reads, giving one row per CDR3 protein. The data hold several hundred distinct CDR3 sequences, with around 13% observed a single time. The chain joins TRBV6-5 to TRBJ1-2; tentative D call: TRBD1 (6 bases). The sample in question was PBMCs, obtained at surgery. The receptor's source is a male donor with early-stage non-small cell lung cancer. The CDR3 loop reads CASSYSQGYSYGYTF. The DNA of the CDR3 is TGTGCCAGCAGTTACTCACAGGGTTACAGCTATGGCTACACCTTC.